This TCR beta chain emerged from a study of T cell repertoires in cytomegalovirus infection. A single count supports this clonotype. Its cognate antigen is unknown. TCRdb processed the reads anew with MiXCR; each CDR3 protein has one entry. The sample consists of around 710,000 distinct CDR3 sequences, 25% to 30% of them appearing once. The CDR3 has 14 residues. Germline assignment: CDR1 KGHDR and CDR2 SFDVKD. J lost 6 bases, V lost 5 bases, and 6 bases had no gene match. Sequencing used cultured CD8+ T cells from PBMCs, obtained from culture after CMV antigen stimulation. This sequence joins TRBV24-1 and TRBJ2-1; 7 nucleotides agree with TRBD2. The receptor was isolated from a human donor in good health (CMV status not recorded). Some clones in this sample may be carry-over from other donors' samples. The CDR3 bases are TGTGCCACCAGTGTGACGGGGGGAGGCAATGAGCAGTTCTTC. The encoded protein is CATSVTGGGNEQFF.